The present TCR beta chain was sequenced within a study of blood T cell repertoires in COVID-19. The protocol was immunoSEQ multiplex PCR, while the TCRdb copy is restricted to in-frame clones and leaves out a portion. This table holds roughly 430,000 clones, approximately 86% found once. Participant ages covered about 18 to 95 years across approximately 25 US areas. Researchers sorted participants into cohorts using their self-reported clinical history. From germline, CDR1 is SGHRS and CDR2 YFSETQ. With 3 bases removed from V and 6 bases from J, the gap between germline ends came to 13 bases. CDR3 length: 13 amino acids.

The chain joins TRBV5-1 to TRBJ2-7; possible D gene TRBD1, 6 bases. The TCR was taken from a woman aged 40-49 years with acute COVID-19. The specimen was PBMCs or T cells enriched from blood (not recorded which). The CDR3 loop reads CASSSGVVGEQYF. The DNA of the CDR3 is TGCGCCAGCAGCTCAGGGGTGGTTGGCGAGCAGTACTTC.